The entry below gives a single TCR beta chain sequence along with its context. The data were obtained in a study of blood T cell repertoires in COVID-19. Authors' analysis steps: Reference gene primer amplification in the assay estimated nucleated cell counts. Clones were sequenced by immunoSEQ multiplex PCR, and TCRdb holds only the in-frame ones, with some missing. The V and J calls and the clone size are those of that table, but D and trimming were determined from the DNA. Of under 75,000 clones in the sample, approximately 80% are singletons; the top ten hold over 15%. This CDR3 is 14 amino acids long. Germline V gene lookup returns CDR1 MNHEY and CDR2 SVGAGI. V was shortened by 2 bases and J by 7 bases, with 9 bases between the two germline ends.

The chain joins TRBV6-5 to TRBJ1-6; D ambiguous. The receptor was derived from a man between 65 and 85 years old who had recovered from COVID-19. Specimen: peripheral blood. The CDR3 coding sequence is TGTGCCAGCAGTTACGGACGGGGAAATTCACCCCTCCACTTT. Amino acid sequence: CASSYGRGNSPLHF.